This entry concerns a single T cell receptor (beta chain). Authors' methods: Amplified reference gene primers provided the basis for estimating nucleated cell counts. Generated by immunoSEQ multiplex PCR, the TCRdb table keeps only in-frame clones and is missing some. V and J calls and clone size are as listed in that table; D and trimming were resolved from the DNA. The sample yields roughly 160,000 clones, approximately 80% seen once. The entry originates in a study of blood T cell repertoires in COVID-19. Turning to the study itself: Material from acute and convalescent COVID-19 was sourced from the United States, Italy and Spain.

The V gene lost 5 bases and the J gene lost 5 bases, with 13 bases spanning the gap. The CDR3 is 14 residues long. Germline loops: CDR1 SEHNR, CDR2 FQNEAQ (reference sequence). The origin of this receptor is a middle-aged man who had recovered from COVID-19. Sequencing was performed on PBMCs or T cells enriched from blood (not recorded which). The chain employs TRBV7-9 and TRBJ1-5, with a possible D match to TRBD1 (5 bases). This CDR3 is CASSEPGPYQPQHF. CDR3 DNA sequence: TGTGCCAGCAGCGAACCAGGGCCTTATCAGCCCCAGCATTTT.